The next 23 T cell receptor beta chains were all read from a single sample in a study of blood T cells in healthy people across ages. Using a J-beta primer mix together with a sample-barcoded 5' primer, a second PCR was run for roughly 7 to 12 cycles. MiXCR, applied by TCRdb to the 5' RACE reads, yields one record per CDR3 protein. The sample lists under 2,000,000 distinct CDR3 sequences, roughly 50% occurring once. Sequenced sample: blood. These receptors were collected from a woman aged 40 to 50 in good health.

In this sample, this clonotype turned up a few times. The chain has TRBV20-1 and TRBJ2-5, with a possible D match to TRBD2 (5 bases). The end of the DNA fits TRBJ2-7 better, so the J call may be wrong. CDR1 is DFQATT, CDR2 SNEGSKA, per germline (reference sequence). The length of the CDR3 is 12 residues. CDR3 residues: CSPAGRGYEQYF. The CDR3 region has the DNA TGCAGCCCCGCGGGCAGAGGTTACGAGCAGTACTTC.

In its sample, this clonotype was seen a few times. The V call is TRBV3-1, the J call TRBJ1-2, with D perhaps matching TRBD1 (5 bases). This CDR3 spans 14 amino acids. Trimming removed 3 bases from V and 8 bases from J, with 16 bases in between. Germline CDR1 reads LGHDT; CDR2 reads YNNKEL (reference sequence). CDR3: CASSHLDSIRGYTF. CDR3 DNA sequence: TGTGCCAGCAGCCACCTCGACAGTATTAGGGGCTACACCTTC. Full variable domain (outside the CDR3, taken from reference TRBV3-1 and TRBJ1-2): DTAVSQTPKYLVTQMGNDKSIKCEQNLGHDTMYWYKQDSKKFLKIMFSYNNKELIINETVPNRFSPKSPDKAHLNLHINSLELGDSAVYFCASSHLDSIRGYTFGSGTRLTVV.

The V and J genes are TRBV7-2 and TRBJ1-1; 9 bases map to TRBD1. This CDR3 spans 14 amino acids. CDR1 and CDR2 from the germline V gene are SGHTA and FQGNSA. The ends lost 0 bases at V and 7 bases at J; junction bases unmatched: 3. For the CDR3, the DNA is TGTGCCAGCAGCTTAGCCGGGACAGGGTGTGAAGCTTTCTTT. This gives the protein CASSLAGTGCEAFF.

The chain carries TRBV7-9 and TRBJ2-1; D may correspond to TRBD1 or TRBD2 (6 bases each). The CDR3 spans 14 residues. Trimming took 3 bases from V and 13 from J, leaving 19 bases between them. Germline V gene data show CDR1 as SEHNR and CDR2 as FQNEAQ (reference sequence). In DNA form, the CDR3 reads TGTGCCAGCAGCTTGGCCAGGGGAGGAGAGACCCAGTTCTTC. Its protein product is CASSLARGGETQFF.

The chain recombines TRBV9 with TRBJ1-2; D call uncertain. The CDR3 loop spans 12 amino acids. With 3 bases removed from V and 6 bases from J, the gap between germline ends came to 9 bases. The germline CDR1 and CDR2 sequences are SGDLS and YYNGEE. The CDR3 nucleotides are TGTGCCAGCAGCGCCCGTCTAGATGGCTACACCTTC. Translating it yields CASSARLDGYTF. Together with reference TRBV9 and TRBJ1-2, the CDR3 gives the full variable domain: DSGVTQTPKHLITATGQRVTLRCSPRSGDLSVYWYQQSLDQGLQFLIQYYNGEERAKGNILERFSAQQFPDLHSELNLSSLELGDSALYFCASSARLDGYTFGSGTRLTVV.

This clonotype was seen a few times. CDR3 residues: CASSVGTGGTYEQYF. Here the CDR3 DNA reads TGTGCCAGCAGCGTAGGGACAGGGGGGACCTACGAGCAGTACTTC. The chain uses TRBV9 and TRBJ2-7; 10 bases map to TRBD1. Germline values: CDR1 SGDLS, CDR2 YYNGEE. This CDR3 has 15 amino acids. V shed 0 bases, J shed 2 bases, and the junction held 2 bases outside the gene matches. The entire variable domain, with the rest obtained from reference TRBV9 and TRBJ2-7, is as follows: DSGVTQTPKHLITATGQRVTLRCSPRSGDLSVYWYQQSLDQGLQFLIQYYNGEERAKGNILERFSAQQFPDLHSELNLSSLELGDSALYFCASSVGTGGTYEQYFGPGTRLTVT.

The gene calls are TRBV20-1 and TRBJ1-5, with 7 bases that match TRBD1. Germline V gene sequence: CDR1 DFQATT, CDR2 SNEGSKA (reference sequence). The CDR3 totals 14 residues. J lost 2 bases, V lost 6 bases, and 7 bases had no gene match. CDR3 in amino acids: CSASGTDGNQPQHF. In DNA, the CDR3 is TGCAGTGCGTCCGGGACAGATGGCAATCAGCCCCAGCATTTT.

V is TRBV7-3 and J is TRBJ2-3; 8 bases fit TRBD2. Germline V CDR1 and CDR2: SGHTA, FQGTGA. The V and J ends lost 1 base and 3 bases, in that order; junction bases with no gene match: 6. The CDR3 totals 16 residues. The CDR3 region is CASSLSDGGVTDTQYF. The CDR3, as DNA: TGTGCCAGCAGCTTAAGTGACGGGGGGGTTACAGATACGCAGTATTTT.

The chain employs TRBV2 and TRBJ2-5; no firm D call. Germline-derived CDR1 and CDR2 are SNHLY and FYNNEI. This CDR3 region has 14 residues. Trimming cost V 5 bases and J 4 bases, with 14 bases left between them. In nucleotides, the CDR3 is TGTGCCAGCAGTCGAGTGGGTAGTCGAGAGACCCAGTACTTC. Protein product: CASSRVGSRETQYF.

The chain combines TRBV4-2 with TRBJ2-5; perhaps TRBD1 as D (8 bases). CDR3 length: 19 amino acids. Germline V lookup: CDR1 LGHNA, CDR2 YNFKEQ. V was trimmed by 3 bases and J by 2 bases, leaving 25 bases between them. DNA for the CDR3: TGTGCCAGCAGCCATCCCCCGAAAATCGGACAGGGACTACAAGAGACCCAGTACTTC. Its translation: CASSHPPKIGQGLQETQYF.

The chain uses TRBV20-1 and TRBJ1-6, with D unclear. The ends were cut back, 0 bases at V and 9 bases at J, with 12 bases in the middle. This CDR3 is built from 14 residues. Germline assignment: CDR1 DFQATT and CDR2 SNEGSKA (reference sequence). The CDR3, as DNA: TGCAGTGCTAGAGATGCTAATCTCGTTTCACCCCTCCACTTT. Amino acids: CSARDANLVSPLHF.

The chain couples TRBV27 to TRBJ2-3; D is undetermined. Trimming cost V 4 bases and J 2 bases, with 7 bases left between them. Germline V gene lookup returns CDR1 MNHEY and CDR2 SMNVEV (reference sequence). The CDR3 sequence is 13 residues long. The CDR3 sequence: CASSSRFTDTQYF. The CDR3, as DNA: TGTGCCAGCAGTTCGCGTTTCACAGATACGCAGTATTTT.

This clonotype was picked up one time. The genes are TRBV5-1 and TRBJ2-1, with D perhaps matching TRBD2 (5 bases). V was shortened by 6 bases and J by 9 bases, with 10 bases between the two germline ends. Per germline, CDR1 SGHRS and CDR2 YFSETQ. The CDR3 extends over 11 amino acids. The CDR3 DNA reads as TGCGCCAGCAATGCGGGTTTTGAGCAGTTCTTC. Its translation: CASNAGFEQFF.

The genes are TRBV3-1 and TRBJ2-3; D ambiguous. V lost 1 base to trimming and J lost 13 bases, with 15 bases between them. The CDR3 loop spans 13 amino acids. In germline, CDR1 is LGHDT, CDR2 YNNKEL (reference sequence). The chain's CDR3 is CASSQAIRRAKYF. The CDR3 DNA follows: TGTGCCAGCAGCCAAGCTATCAGGCGAGCTAAGTATTTT.

This clonotype turned up a few times. The chain couples TRBV7-2 to TRBJ2-7; maybe TRBD2 (6 bases). Germline V lookup: CDR1 SGHTA, CDR2 FQGNSA. Trimming took off 6 bases at V and 5 bases at J, with 14 bases between the two ends. The CDR3 has 13 amino acids. The CDR3 DNA reads as TGTGCCAGCAGGCCTGCTAGCGTCAACGAGCAGTACTTC. Amino acids: CASRPASVNEQYF.

This chain uses TRBV27 with TRBJ1-2; D perhaps matches TRBD1 (5 bases). The CDR3 runs 15 residues. Germline V gene lookup returns CDR1 MNHEY and CDR2 SMNVEV (reference sequence). V was pared by 7 bases and J by 2 bases, with 17 bases between. The CDR3 nucleotides read TGTGCCAGCAATTCGCGAGGGGCCGGAAACTATGGCTACACCTTC. Residues: CASNSRGAGNYGYTF.

The chain couples TRBV28 to TRBJ2-3; maybe TRBD2 (5 bases). The V gene's germline CDR1 is MDHEN and CDR2 SYDVKM. The CDR3 contains 14 residues. V was clipped by 5 bases and J by 4 bases, with 13 bases between them. The DNA for the CDR3 is TGTGCCAGCAGTCGTAGAGGGTCCTCAGATACGCAGTATTTT. Translating gives CASSRRGSSDTQYF.

The sample holds a few counts of this clonotype. The chain has TRBV27 and TRBJ2-5; 9 bases align to TRBD1. The J call is uncertain, as TRBJ2-4 better fits the DNA end. Looked up from germline, CDR1 is MNHEY and CDR2 is SMNVEV (reference sequence). The CDR3 loop spans 14 amino acids. Here the CDR3 DNA reads TGTGCCAGCAGTCCCCGGGACAGGGAACACATTCAGTACTTC. This gives the protein CASSPRDREHIQYF.

The V call is TRBV6-2 or TRBV6-3, the J call TRBJ2-3; D gene unclear. The germline gives CDR1 MNHEY, CDR2 SVGEGT. V gave up 6 bases and J gave up 0 bases, with 16 bases separating them. This CDR3 has 16 amino acids. The CDR3 protein is CASRAVLITSTDTQYF. CDR3 nucleotide sequence: TGTGCCAGCAGGGCCGTTCTTATCACTAGCACAGATACGCAGTATTTT.

This clonotype was counted between two and nine times. The chain couples TRBV6-5 to TRBJ2-5; no definite D call. The V gene's germline CDR1 is MNHEY and CDR2 SVGAGI. The CDR3 length is 15 residues. V dropped 2 bases and J dropped 2 bases, with 12 bases sitting between them. In DNA form, the CDR3 reads TGTGCCAGCAGTTACCTCCCCAGGTCGCAAGAGACCCAGTACTTC. It encodes CASSYLPRSQETQYF.

The chain couples TRBV29-1 to TRBJ2-3, with D unresolved. Trimming removed 4 bases at V and 6 bases at J, with 8 bases between. The CDR3 is 11 amino acids. The germline V gene has CDR1 SQVTM and CDR2 ANQGSEA. The CDR3 sequence: CSVVRVDTQYF. The DNA for the CDR3 is TGCAGCGTTGTTCGGGTGGATACGCAGTATTTT.

The genes are TRBV9 and TRBJ2-1; D is possibly TRBD2 (5 bases). This CDR3 comprises 17 residues. In germline, CDR1 is SGDLS, CDR2 YYNGEE. V was pared by 6 bases and J by 7 bases, with 26 bases between. CDR3: CASTLHLDRGPRNEQFF. The CDR3 DNA sequence: TGTGCCAGCACCCTACATCTGGACCGGGGTCCAAGGAATGAGCAGTTCTTC.

This chain connects TRBV28 to TRBJ2-7; a possible D gene is TRBD1 (6 bases). There are 15 residues in the CDR3. V was shortened by 3 bases and J by 2 bases, with 14 bases between the two germline ends. The germline CDR1 and CDR2 sequences are MDHEN and SYDVKM. This CDR3 is CASSFPAAGAYEQYF. The DNA of the CDR3 is TGTGCCAGCAGTTTCCCGGCGGCAGGGGCCTACGAGCAGTACTTC.